Listed below are T cell receptor beta chains from one sample, sequenced in a study of T-cell reconstitution after alpha-beta-depleted transplantation in children. MiXCR, applied by TCRdb to the PCR reads, yields one record per CDR3 protein. Of 97,000 or so distinct CDR3 sequences in the sample, roughly 7.6% are singletons; the top ten hold about 16%. Material: PBMCs, obtained before TCRalphabeta/CD19-depleted stem cell transplant. All receptors derive from a boy younger than 10 with acute lymphoblastic leukemia, due to receive a stem cell transplant. Each CDR3 is given with its conserved first and last residue. Each record gives: clone size, J gene, V gene, D gene, CDR3 DNA, CDR3 protein. A D gene is named only where the DNA matches it firmly. The size entry is marked missing in some rows and otherwise reads once, few, many or a size class.

>many|TRBJ1-6|TRBV12-3/TRBV12-4|.
TGTGCCAGCACCCGTACCCCTACGGACTTTGATTCACCCCTCCACTTT
CASTRTPTDFDSPLHF
>many|TRBJ2-7|TRBV7-8|.
TGTGCCAGCAGCTCGGTGGGCTATGACGAGCAGTACTTC
CASSSVGYDEQYF
>.|TRBJ1-2|TRBV10-2|.
TGCGCCAGCCGCCGGACAGATGGCTACACCTTC
CASRRTDGYTF
>.|TRBJ1-2|TRBV6-5|.
TGTGCCAGCAGTTACGACTCTGTAGGGTACTATGGCTACACCTTC
CASSYDSVGYYGYTF
>many|TRBJ2-1|TRBV7-9|TRBD2
TGTGCCAGCAGCTTAGCTAGCGGGGTCGACAATGAGCAGTTCTTC
CASSLASGVDNEQFF
>.|TRBJ1-6|TRBV28|TRBD1
TGTGCCAGCAGTCCAGAGACAGGGAGGGATTCACCCCTCCACTTT
CASSPETGRDSPLHF
>many|TRBJ2-2|TRBV7-3|.
TGTGCCAGCAGCCCCACGAACACCGGGGAGCTGTTTTTT
CASSPTNTGELFF
>few|TRBJ2-3|TRBV18|.
TGTGCCAGCTCACGCGACTCCGCCGCGGATACGCAGTATTTT
CASSRDSAADTQYF
>.|TRBJ2-7|TRBV20-1|.
TGCAGTGTCACTTCGGCCAGGGGCGCCTACGAGCAGTACTTC
CSVTSARGAYEQYF
>.|TRBJ2-1|TRBV6-1|TRBD1
TGTGCCAGCAGTCGACAGGGTCCAAACAATGAGCAGTTCTTC
CASSRQGPNNEQFF
>few|TRBJ2-5|TRBV5-1|TRBD2
TGCGCCAGCAGCCTGATCGGACTAGCGGGGATCTTGGGGGAGACCCAGTACTTC
CASSLIGLAGILGETQYF
>.|TRBJ2-7|TRBV5-1|TRBD2
TGCGCCAGCAGCACGGGACTAGAACCTTACGAGCAGTACTTC
CASSTGLEPYEQYF
>few|TRBJ1-1|TRBV21-1|.
TGTGCCAGTCCTGGTGGGGGCATGAACACTGAAGCTTTCTTT
CASPGGGMNTEAFF
>.|TRBJ2-3|TRBV12-3/TRBV12-4|.
TGTGCCAGCAGACCCCTATGGGAGGGGGGCGGAGGAGATACGCAGTATTTT
CASRPLWEGGGGDTQYF
>.|TRBJ2-7|TRBV13|TRBD1
TGTGCCACCCATAGGACAGGTTCCTACGAGCAGTACTTC
CATHRTGSYEQYF
>.|TRBJ2-3|TRBV12-3/TRBV12-4|TRBD2
TGTGCCAGCAGTTTAGTGGGGGAGGGAGCGAATACGCAGTATTTT
CASSLVGEGANTQYF
>few|TRBJ2-2|TRBV10-2|.
TGCGCCATAAAGGGGCAGGCCGGGGAGCTGTTTTTT
CAIKGQAGELFF
>.|TRBJ1-3|TRBV6-5|TRBD1
TGTGCCAGCAGTTACGGGACAGGTGGAAACACCATATATTTT
CASSYGTGGNTIYF
>.|TRBJ2-1|TRBV5-1|TRBD2
TGCGCCAGCGGAACTAGCGGGGGGGAAGATGAGCAGTTCTTC
CASGTSGGEDEQFF
>many|TRBJ1-3|TRBV9|TRBD1
TGTGCCAGCAGCGCGACAGGGTCTGGAAACACCATATATTTT
CASSATGSGNTIYF
>many|TRBJ2-4|TRBV28|.
TGTGCCAGCAGTTCCGGGCTAGCCAAAAACATTCAGTACTTC
CASSSGLAKNIQYF
>many|TRBJ1-1|TRBV27|.
TGTGCCACCTCGAGGGGCAGGGAAGCTTTCTTT
CATSRGREAFF
>.|TRBJ1-5|TRBV12-3/TRBV12-4|.
TGTGCCAGCAGCCCCAGGGATCAGCCCCAGCATTTT
CASSPRDQPQHF
>.|TRBJ2-1|TRBV4-1|.
TGCGCCAGCAGCCGCCAAACGACAGCCAATGAGCAGTTCTTC
CASSRQTTANEQFF